The present T cell receptor beta chain was sequenced within a study of T cells after yellow fever vaccination. Looking at the study overall: Fractions low in cell number were prepared with SMART-Seq v4 Ultra Low Input. Study-wide results and limits: Most primary-vaccination clones reappeared after the booster (more than 95% CD4, about 88% CD8).

This clonotype showed up just a few times. Its matching antigen is unknown. The 5'RACE template-switching step produced TCR cDNA and added a universal primer site and UMIs. TCRdb reprocessed the 5' RACE reads via MiXCR and lists one record per CDR3 protein. The data contain some 550,000 distinct CDR3 sequences, roughly a fifth of them seen just once; the ten biggest clones take up 14%. V was shortened by 0 bases and J by 0 bases, with 18 bases between the two germline ends. The germline V gene has CDR1 SGDLS and CDR2 YYNGEE. This CDR3 is built from 18 residues. The chain recombines TRBV9 with TRBJ2-5; TRBD2 might be the D (5 bases). This TCR came from a man aged 25-45 years who received the YFV17D yellow fever vaccine. This material consisted of PBMCs, taken 15 days after the yellow fever booster vaccination. In nucleotides, the CDR3 is TGTGCCAGCAGCGTAGGTATTAGGTCGAGGGTTGACCAAGAGACCCAGTACTTC. Its translation is CASSVGIRSRVDQETQYF.